This TCR beta chain was identified during a study of cytomegalovirus exposure and HLA in healthy donors. Of note for this clone: The target antigen is unknown.

CDR3 length: 14 residues. Germline CDR1 SGHAT, CDR2 FQNNGV. V shed 5 bases and J 4 bases; nucleotides not matched to a gene: 2. Study conclusions and caveats: Researchers counted 180 or so TCR beta chains as cytomegalovirus-associated. Follow-up analysis later connected one missense variant in DCLRE1C with trimming of TCR beta V- and J-genes.

Use of 60 Vbeta and 13 Jbeta primers characterized the PCR. TCRdb's table, derived via immunoSEQ multiplex PCR, lists solely in-frame clones and lacks some. The top ten clones hold roughly 0.7% of a sample with some 200,000 clones, over 80% of them seen once. The gene calls are TRBV11-2 and TRBJ2-3; 11 nucleotides agree with TRBD2. This clonotype originated in a boy aged 2 to 9 in good health and CMV-seronegative. Sequenced: PBMCs. The CDR3 region is CASSLAGGPDTQYF. The CDR3 DNA reads TGTGCCAGCAGCCTAGCGGGGGGTCCAGATACGCAGTATTTT. The entire variable domain, with the rest obtained from reference TRBV11-2 and TRBJ2-3, is as follows: EAGVAQSPRYKIIEKRQSVAFWCNPISGHATLYWYQQILGQGPKLLIQFQNNGVVDDSQLPKDRFSAERLKGVDSTLKIQPAKLEDSAVYLCASSLAGGPDTQYFGPGTRLTVL.